These 8 T cell receptor beta chains were all obtained from the same sample, sequenced in a study of vaccination and CD4 T cells after COVID-19. As for treatment: roughly 11-day PBMC culture with coronavirus spike peptide pools or control peptides (ViraFEST assay). Antigen specificity for these receptors is unknown. Once obtained from cultured CD4+ T cells, the DNA was sequenced using the Oncomine TCR Beta short-read assay. TCRdb itself ran the PCR reads through MiXCR, one entry per CDR3 protein. The sample includes roughly 6,900 distinct CDR3 sequences, 74% of them seen just once. Material for sequencing was CD4+ T cells from blood, cultured in vitro. The source of these receptors is a human donor who had recovered from COVID-19.

The chain has TRBV2 and TRBJ1-6; perhaps TRBD1 as D (5 bases). The CDR3 is 14 amino acids. V dropped 3 bases and J dropped 6 bases, with 9 bases sitting between them. Germline CDR1 SNHLY, CDR2 FYNNEI. CDR3 protein: CASSDDSRNSPLHF. CDR3 DNA sequence: TGTGCCAGCAGTGACGACAGCCGTAATTCACCCCTCCACTTT.

The gene calls are TRBV6-1 and TRBJ2-1; D assignment may be TRBD1 or TRBD2 (5 bases each). Germline V lookup: CDR1 MNHNS, CDR2 SASEGT. With 2 bases removed from V and 0 bases from J, the gap between germline ends came to 11 bases. This CDR3 comprises 16 residues. The DNA of the CDR3 is TGTGCCAGCAGTGAAAAGGGGACCAGCTCCTACAATGAGCAGTTCTTC. Protein sequence: CASSEKGTSSYNEQFF.

The chain carries TRBV6-4 and TRBJ2-3; 7 nucleotides line up with TRBD2. The junction had 6 bases not matched to a gene; V was cut back by 5 bases and J by 1 base. Germline loops: CDR1 MRHNA, CDR2 SNTAGT. This CDR3 spans 15 amino acids. The DNA for the CDR3 is TGTGCCAGCAGTAGCAAGCGGGAAGGCACAGATACGCAGTATTTT. This sequence encodes CASSSKREGTDTQYF.

The V gene is TRBV2, the J gene TRBJ1-2, with 7 bases matching TRBD1. The CDR3 sequence is 13 residues long. Germline loops: CDR1 SNHLY, CDR2 FYNNEI. J lost 4 bases, V lost 6 bases, and 5 bases had no gene match. The DNA for the CDR3 is TGTGCCAGCAGAGGGGAGGGGGCCTATGGCTACACCTTC. Translated, it gives CASRGEGAYGYTF.

The J gene is TRBJ2-7, the V gene TRBV27; 10 bases are a match to TRBD2. CDR1 and CDR2 from the germline V gene are MNHEY and SMNVEV (reference sequence). CDR3 size: 18 residues. The V segment lost 4 bases and the J segment 3 bases; nucleotides outside the gene matches: 15. CDR3 region: CASSSLITLAGDFYEQYF. CDR3 in DNA: TGTGCCAGCAGTTCCCTAATCACGCTAGCGGGGGATTTCTACGAGCAGTACTTC.

The chain combines TRBV30 with TRBJ1-5, with D hard to call. The CDR3 is 15 amino acids. V was pared by 0 bases and J by 4 bases, with 13 bases between. Germline V lookup: CDR1 GTSNPN, CDR2 SVGIG (reference sequence). The CDR3 loop is CAWSVRAQVNQPQHF. The CDR3, as DNA: TGTGCCTGGAGTGTAAGGGCTCAGGTGAATCAGCCCCAGCATTTT.

The CDR3 DNA follows: TGTGCCAGCAGCTTGGTAGGGGAGTGGGAGACCCAGTACTTC. Its translation: CASSLVGEWETQYF. The rearrangement links TRBV5-4 to TRBJ2-5; D might be TRBD1 or TRBD2, each matching 5 bases. Looked up from germline, CDR1 is SGHNT and CDR2 is YYREEE (reference sequence). This CDR3 is built from 14 residues. V was clipped by 0 bases and J by 5 bases, with 11 bases between them. Drawing the rest from reference TRBV5-4 and TRBJ2-5, the complete variable domain is ETGVTQSPTHLIKTRGQQVTLRCSSQSGHNTVSWYQQALGQGPQFIFQYYREEENGRGNFPPRFSGLQFPNYSSELNVNALELDDSALYLCASSLVGEWETQYFGPGTRLLVL.

The chain employs TRBV28 and TRBJ1-2; weak D call: TRBD1 (6 bases). Germline V gene lookup returns CDR1 MDHEN and CDR2 SYDVKM. The CDR3 is 16 amino acids. Trimming removed 3 bases from V and 2 bases from J, with 16 bases in between. CDR3 nucleotide sequence: TGTGCCAGCAGTTTTTGGAAGATGGGGGCGAACTATGGCTACACCTTC. Translated, it gives CASSFWKMGANYGYTF.